This T cell receptor beta chain was identified during a study of blood T cell repertoires in COVID-19. Across the study: Samples taken during acute and convalescent COVID-19 were collected in the United States, Italy and Spain. Nucleic acid was either cDNA or gDNA, and it came from T cells, B-cell-depleted T cells, or PBMCs.

Per the germline V gene, CDR1 is SGDLS and CDR2 is YYNGEE. This CDR3 comprises 17 residues. V lost 0 bases, J lost 4 bases, and 9 bases stayed unmatched. Per the authors' pipeline: The assay estimated nucleated cells by amplifying reference gene primers. Using immunoSEQ multiplex PCR, the repertoire was profiled, and TCRdb retains in-frame clones only, with some absent. The DNA gave D and trimming, while V, J and clone size come from that table. Found here are about 670,000 clones, just under 90% of them singletons; the top ten hold approximately 0.25%. This TCR was sampled from a woman aged 18-30 years with acute or convalescent COVID-19. The chain links TRBV9 to TRBJ2-1; 8 positions match TRBD2. Material: peripheral blood. The CDR3 coding sequence is TGTGCCAGCAGCGTAGATTACGCGGGGGGCCATTACAATGAGCAGTTCTTC. Its translation is CASSVDYAGGHYNEQFF.